Shown below are 10 T cell receptor beta chains from a single sample sequenced in a study of CD8 T cells in Susac syndrome. RNA was extracted with the RNeasy kit, and a quantity of 0.5 to 1 ug was reverse transcribed using random hexamers. MiXCR was run by TCRdb on the immunoSEQ multiplex PCR reads, yielding one entry per CDR3 protein. The table records some 26,000 distinct CDR3 sequences, 94% of them present only once. Sequences were obtained from CD8+ T cells from PBMCs. These TCRs come from a human donor in good health.

V is TRBV6-1 and J is TRBJ1-1; 9 bases line up with TRBD1. V was clipped by 1 base and J by 4 bases; unmatched bases: 13. This CDR3 has 18 amino acids. Germline assignment: CDR1 MNHNS and CDR2 SASEGT. The CDR3 spells CASSEDYPGQGGGTEAFF. The CDR3, as DNA: TGTGCCAGCAGTGAAGATTACCCGGGACAGGGAGGGGGCACTGAAGCTTTCTTT.

As for this clonotype: Mismatch with germline at one junction end may stem from a read error. The chain carries TRBV15 and TRBJ2-4; D gene uncertain. Germline V gene data show CDR1 as LNHNV and CDR2 as YYDKDF (reference sequence). CDR3 length: 10 amino acids. The chain's CDR3 is CATSRVSLDF. The CDR3 DNA is TGTGCCACCAGCAGAGTATCGTTGGACTTC.

The chain recombines TRBV6-2 or TRBV6-3 with TRBJ2-3, with D perhaps given as TRBD1 or TRBD2 (7 bases each). V was clipped by 6 bases and J by 6 bases, with 19 bases between them. The CDR3 runs 15 residues. Germline assignment: CDR1 MNHEY and CDR2 SVGEGT. The CDR3, as DNA: TGTGCCAGCAGCCCCAGGGGGGAGGGGGCGGATACGCAGTATTTT. It is translated as CASSPRGEGADTQYF.

The chain links TRBV12-5 to TRBJ2-1; D ambiguous. This CDR3 is built from 12 residues. Trimming removed 7 bases from V and 7 bases from J, with 11 bases in between. Germline V CDR1 and CDR2: LGHNT, FRNRAP. The CDR3 sequence: CASATQINEQFF. CDR3 DNA: TGTGCTAGTGCCACACAGATTAATGAGCAGTTCTTC.

This chain joins TRBV4-1 and TRBJ2-1, with TRBD2 identical over 13 bases. CDR1 is MGHRA and CDR2 is YSYEKL in the germline V gene. The CDR3 is made up of 16 amino acids. J lost 5 bases, V lost 4 bases, and 5 bases had no gene match. DNA of the CDR3: TGCGCCAGCAGCCCCAGACTAGCGGGGGGCCACAATGAGCAGTTCTTC. This sequence encodes CASSPRLAGGHNEQFF.

The V gene is TRBV19, the J gene TRBJ1-1; 8 nucleotides match TRBD1. This CDR3 has 15 residues. The trim removed 7 bases at V and 4 bases at J, leaving 11 bases unmatched. The germline V gene encodes CDR1 LNHDA and CDR2 SQIVND (reference sequence). CDR3 amino acids: CASTLTGGGSTEAFF. The CDR3 DNA sequence: TGTGCCAGTACCCTCACAGGGGGTGGGAGCACTGAAGCTTTCTTT.

DNA for the CDR3: TGTGCCAGCGCCGTACGTGAGGTTTGGGGTCAGCCCCAGCATTTT. Its protein is CASAVREVWGQPQHF. The rearrangement uses TRBV6-2 or TRBV6-3 and TRBJ1-5; no reliable D call. This CDR3 has 15 amino acids. Germline V lookup: CDR1 MNHEY, CDR2 SVGEGT. Trimming took off 8 bases at V and 6 bases at J, with 20 bases between the two ends.

The rearrangement uses TRBV20-1 and TRBJ2-6, with D perhaps matching TRBD2 (5 bases). The CDR3 has 16 residues. V was pared by 7 bases and J by 0 bases, with 16 bases between. From germline, CDR1 is DFQATT and CDR2 SNEGSKA (reference sequence). The CDR3 nucleotides read TGCAGTGACAGATATCCGGGAAGCTCTGGGGCCAACGTCCTGACTTTC. Translating it yields CSDRYPGSSGANVLTF.

This clonotype was detected only a few times. The chain employs TRBV2 and TRBJ2-7, with D perhaps being TRBD1 or TRBD2 (5 bases each). The CDR3 covers 12 residues. Per germline, CDR1 SNHLY and CDR2 FYNNEI. Trimming left V 8 bases short and J 3 bases short, with 11 bases between. Written as DNA, the CDR3 is TGTGCCAGCCTGGGACGGAGCTACGAGCAGTACTTC. This gives the protein CASLGRSYEQYF.

This chain uses TRBV15 with TRBJ1-5; D is ambiguous. V shed 0 bases and J shed 8 bases, with 14 bases lying between them. CDR3 length: 15 amino acids. CDR1 is LNHNV, CDR2 YYDKDF, per germline (reference sequence). CDR3 residues: CATSRDNPGREPQHF. Here the CDR3 DNA reads TGTGCCACCAGCAGAGATAATCCCGGTCGGGAGCCCCAGCATTTT.